This TCR beta chain was sequenced in a study of T cells in Graves' hyperthyroidism and ophthalmopathy. Regarding the study as a whole: Most clonotypes that expanded in the thyroid above 0.001 also showed up in blood. Through a model of 13 V-J features, ophthalmopathy was separated from stable hyperthyroidism. Ophthalmopathy, which appeared later, was predicted by the model a median roughly 6.4 months before onset.

It was RNA transcripts that yielded the amplified TCR beta CDR3 regions. The primer set for the first-round RT-PCR of the TCR CDR3 was HTBI. TCRdb independently ran MiXCR on the multiplex PCR reads; one entry per CDR3 protein. The data show nearly 600,000 distinct CDR3 sequences, 13% to 15% seen once. Exclusion criteria comprised uncontrolled infection, other autoimmune disease, pregnancy or lactation. Trimming took off 8 bases at V and 1 base at J, with 14 bases between the two ends. Germline CDR1 is MNHEY and CDR2 is SVGEGT. The CDR3 loop spans 14 amino acids. This clonotype was observed at least ten times. What it binds is unknown.

The J gene is TRBJ1-1, the V gene TRBV6-2 or TRBV6-3; tentatively, D is TRBD1 (5 bases). This clonotype was obtained from a woman younger than 30 with Graves' ophthalmopathy. Sequencing used blood. The DNA for the CDR3 is TGTGCCAGCGGGGGGGACGCAGGGAACACTGAAGCTTTCTTT. Protein: CASGGDAGNTEAFF.